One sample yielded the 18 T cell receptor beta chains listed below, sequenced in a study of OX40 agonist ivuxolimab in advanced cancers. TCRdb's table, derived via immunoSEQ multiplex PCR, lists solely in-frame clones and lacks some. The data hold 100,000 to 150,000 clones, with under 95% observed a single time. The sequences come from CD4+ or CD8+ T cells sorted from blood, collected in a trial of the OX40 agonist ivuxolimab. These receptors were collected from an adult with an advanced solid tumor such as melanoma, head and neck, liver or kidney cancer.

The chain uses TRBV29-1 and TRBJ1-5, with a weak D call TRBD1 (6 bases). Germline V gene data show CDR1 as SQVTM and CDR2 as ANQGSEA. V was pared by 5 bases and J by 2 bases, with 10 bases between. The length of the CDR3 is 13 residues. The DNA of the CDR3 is TGCAGCGTTCAGGCAGGGGGCAATCAGCCCCAGCATTTT. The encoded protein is CSVQAGGNQPQHF. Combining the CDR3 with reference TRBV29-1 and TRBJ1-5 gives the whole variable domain SAVISQKPSRDICQRGTSLTIQCQVDSQVTMMFWYRQQPGQSLTLIATANQGSEATYESGFVIDKFPISRPNLTFSTLTVSNMSPEDSSIYLCSVQAGGNQPQHFGDGTRLSIL.

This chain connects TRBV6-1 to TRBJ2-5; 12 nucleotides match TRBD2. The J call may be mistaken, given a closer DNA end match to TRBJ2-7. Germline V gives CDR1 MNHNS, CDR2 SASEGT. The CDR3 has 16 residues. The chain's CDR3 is CASSGLAGVGSYEQYF. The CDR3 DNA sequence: TGTGCCAGCAGTGGACTAGCGGGAGTGGGGTCCTACGAGCAGTACTTC.

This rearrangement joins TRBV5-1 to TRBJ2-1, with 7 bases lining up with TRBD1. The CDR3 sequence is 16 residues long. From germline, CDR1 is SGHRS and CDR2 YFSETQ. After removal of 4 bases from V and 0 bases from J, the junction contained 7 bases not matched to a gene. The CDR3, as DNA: TGCGCCAGCAGCCGGGACAGCCTTAGCTCCTACAATGAGCAGTTCTTC. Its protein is CASSRDSLSSYNEQFF.

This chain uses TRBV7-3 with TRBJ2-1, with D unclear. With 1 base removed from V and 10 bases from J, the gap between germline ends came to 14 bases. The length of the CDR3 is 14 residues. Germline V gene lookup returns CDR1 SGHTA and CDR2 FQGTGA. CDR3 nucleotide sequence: TGTGCCAGCAGCTTAATTGTCCGTGGTAGGGAGCAGTTCTTC. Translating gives CASSLIVRGREQFF.

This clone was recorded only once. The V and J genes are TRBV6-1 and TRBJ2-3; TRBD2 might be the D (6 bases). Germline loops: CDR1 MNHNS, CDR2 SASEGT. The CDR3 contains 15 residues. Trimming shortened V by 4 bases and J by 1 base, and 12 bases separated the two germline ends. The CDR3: CASSAGSSGTDTQYF. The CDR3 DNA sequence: TGTGCCAGCAGTGCCGGCTCTAGCGGCACAGATACGCAGTATTTT.

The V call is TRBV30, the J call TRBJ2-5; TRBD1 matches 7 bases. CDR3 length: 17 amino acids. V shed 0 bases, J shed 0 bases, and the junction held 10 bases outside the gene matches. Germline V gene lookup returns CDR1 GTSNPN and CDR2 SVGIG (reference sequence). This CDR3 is CAWSVGFGTAYQETQYF. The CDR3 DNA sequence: TGTGCCTGGAGTGTAGGATTCGGGACAGCGTACCAAGAGACCCAGTACTTC. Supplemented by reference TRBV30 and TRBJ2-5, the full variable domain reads SQTIHQWPATLVQPVGSPLSLECTVEGTSNPNLYWYRQAAGRGLQLLFYSVGIGQISSEVPQNLSASRPQDRQFILSSKKLLLSDSGFYLCAWSVGFGTAYQETQYFGPGTRLLVL.

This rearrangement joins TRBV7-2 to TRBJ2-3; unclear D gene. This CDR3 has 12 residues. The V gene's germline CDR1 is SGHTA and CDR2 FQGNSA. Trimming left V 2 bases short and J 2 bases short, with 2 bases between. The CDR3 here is CASSLYTDTQYF. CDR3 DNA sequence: TGTGCCAGCAGCTTATACACAGATACGCAGTATTTT.

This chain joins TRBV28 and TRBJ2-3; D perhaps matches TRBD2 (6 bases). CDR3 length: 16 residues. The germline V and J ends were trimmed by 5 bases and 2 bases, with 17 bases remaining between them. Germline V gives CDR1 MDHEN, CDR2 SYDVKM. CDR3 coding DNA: TGTGCCAGCAGTACCTCATTTGGGAGGACCACAGATACGCAGTATTTT. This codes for CASSTSFGRTTDTQYF.

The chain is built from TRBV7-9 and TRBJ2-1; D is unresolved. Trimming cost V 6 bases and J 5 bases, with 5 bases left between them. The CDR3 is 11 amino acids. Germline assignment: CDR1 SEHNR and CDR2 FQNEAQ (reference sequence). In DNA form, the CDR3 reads TGTGCCAGCAGACTGAACAATGAGCAGTTCTTC. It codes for CASRLNNEQFF.

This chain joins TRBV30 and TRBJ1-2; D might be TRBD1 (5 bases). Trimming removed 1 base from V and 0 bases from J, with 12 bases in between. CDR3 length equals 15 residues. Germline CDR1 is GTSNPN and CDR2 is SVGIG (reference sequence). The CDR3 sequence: CAWSARQSSNYGYTF. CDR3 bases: TGTGCCTGGAGTGCCCGACAGTCTTCTAACTATGGCTACACCTTC.

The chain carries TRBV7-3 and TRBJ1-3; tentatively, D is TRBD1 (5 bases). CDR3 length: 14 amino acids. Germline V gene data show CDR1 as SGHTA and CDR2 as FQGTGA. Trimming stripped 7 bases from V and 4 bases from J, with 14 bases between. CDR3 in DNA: TGTGCCAGCAAAAAAAACCGGGGCGGAAACACCATATATTTT. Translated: CASKKNRGGNTIYF.

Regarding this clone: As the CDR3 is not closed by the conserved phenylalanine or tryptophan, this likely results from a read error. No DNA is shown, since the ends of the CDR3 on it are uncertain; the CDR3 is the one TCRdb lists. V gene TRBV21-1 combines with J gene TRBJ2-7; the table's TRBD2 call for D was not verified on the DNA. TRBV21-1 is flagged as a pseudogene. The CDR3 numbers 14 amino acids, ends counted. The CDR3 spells CASRDWDFHYEQYL.

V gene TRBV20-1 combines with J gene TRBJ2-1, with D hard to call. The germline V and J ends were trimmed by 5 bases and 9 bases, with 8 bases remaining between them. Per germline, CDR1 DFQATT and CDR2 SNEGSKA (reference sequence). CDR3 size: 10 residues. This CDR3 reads CSALGGEQFF. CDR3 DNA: TGCAGTGCTTTAGGTGGTGAGCAGTTCTTC.

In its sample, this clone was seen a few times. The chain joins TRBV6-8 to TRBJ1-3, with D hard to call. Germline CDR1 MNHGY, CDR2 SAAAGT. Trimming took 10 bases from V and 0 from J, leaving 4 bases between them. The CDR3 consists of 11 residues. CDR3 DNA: TGTGCCACTAGCTCTGGAAACACCATATATTTT. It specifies CATSSGNTIYF.

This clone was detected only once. CDR3 DNA sequence: TGTGCCAGCAGCTTTTCCAGGGACGGCTACACCTTC. Encoded protein: CASSFSRDGYTF. The chain joins TRBV5-4 to TRBJ1-2, with D perhaps TRBD1 (5 bases). CDR3 length: 12 residues. CDR1 is SGHNT, CDR2 YYREEE, per germline (reference sequence). The V end was cut by 2 bases, the J end by 8 bases, with 10 bases between.

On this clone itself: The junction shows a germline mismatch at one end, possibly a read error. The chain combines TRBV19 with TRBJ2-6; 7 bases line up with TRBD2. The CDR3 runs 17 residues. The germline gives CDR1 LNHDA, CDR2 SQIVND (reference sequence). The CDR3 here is CASSIAGSSSGANVLTF. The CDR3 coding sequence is TGTGCCAGTAGCATAGCGGGCAGCAGCTCTGGGGCCAACGTCCTGACTTTC.

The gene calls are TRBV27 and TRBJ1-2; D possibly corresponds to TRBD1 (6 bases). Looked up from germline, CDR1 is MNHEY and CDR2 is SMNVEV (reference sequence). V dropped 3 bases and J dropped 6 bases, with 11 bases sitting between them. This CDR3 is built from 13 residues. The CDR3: CASSFSGGNGYTF. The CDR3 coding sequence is TGTGCCAGCAGTTTTTCGGGGGGCAATGGCTACACCTTC.

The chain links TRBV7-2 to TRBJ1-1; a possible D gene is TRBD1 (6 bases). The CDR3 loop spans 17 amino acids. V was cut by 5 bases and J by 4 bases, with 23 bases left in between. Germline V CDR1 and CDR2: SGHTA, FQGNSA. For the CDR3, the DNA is TGTGCCAGCAGCGTAGGGGACACCGGCCGGGGTGGCACTGAAGCTTTCTTT. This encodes CASSVGDTGRGGTEAFF.